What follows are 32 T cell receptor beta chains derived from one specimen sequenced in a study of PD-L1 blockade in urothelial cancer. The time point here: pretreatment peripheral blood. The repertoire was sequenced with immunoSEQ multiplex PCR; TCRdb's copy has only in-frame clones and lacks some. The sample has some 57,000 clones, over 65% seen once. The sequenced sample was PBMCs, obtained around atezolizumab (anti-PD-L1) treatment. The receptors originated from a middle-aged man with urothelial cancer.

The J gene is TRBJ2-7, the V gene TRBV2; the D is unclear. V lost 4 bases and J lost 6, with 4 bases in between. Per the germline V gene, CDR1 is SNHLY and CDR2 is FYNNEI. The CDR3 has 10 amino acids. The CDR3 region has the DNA TGTGCCAGCAGTGTCGTCGAGCAGTACTTC. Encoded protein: CASSVVEQYF.

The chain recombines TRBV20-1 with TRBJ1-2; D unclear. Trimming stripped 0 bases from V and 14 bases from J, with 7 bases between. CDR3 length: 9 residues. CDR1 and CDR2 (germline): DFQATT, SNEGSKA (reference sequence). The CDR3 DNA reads TGCAGTGCTAGAGATCCTTTTACCTTC. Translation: CSARDPFTF.

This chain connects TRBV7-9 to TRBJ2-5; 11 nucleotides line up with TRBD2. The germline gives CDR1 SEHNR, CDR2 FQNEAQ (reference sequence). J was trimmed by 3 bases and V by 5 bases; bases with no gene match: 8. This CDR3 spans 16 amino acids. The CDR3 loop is CASSPGLAEVKETQYF. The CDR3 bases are TGTGCCAGCAGCCCGGGACTAGCGGAAGTAAAAGAGACCCAGTACTTC.

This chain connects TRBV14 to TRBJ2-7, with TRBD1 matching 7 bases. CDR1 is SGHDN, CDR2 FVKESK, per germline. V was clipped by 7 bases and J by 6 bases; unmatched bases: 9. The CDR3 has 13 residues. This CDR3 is CASTPKGAREQYF. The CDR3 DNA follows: TGTGCCAGCACCCCGAAGGGGGCGCGCGAGCAGTACTTC.

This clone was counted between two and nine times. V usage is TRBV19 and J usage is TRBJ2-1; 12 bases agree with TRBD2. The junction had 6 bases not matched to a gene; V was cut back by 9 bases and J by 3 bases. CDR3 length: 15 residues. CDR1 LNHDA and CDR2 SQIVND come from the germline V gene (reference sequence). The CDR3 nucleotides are TGTGCCAGCAGCCGACTAGCGGGGGACTACAATGAGCAGTTCTTC. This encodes CASSRLAGDYNEQFF.

CDR3 amino acids: CASRTGGYNEQFF. The CDR3 bases are TGTGCCAGCAGGACAGGGGGCTACAATGAGCAGTTCTTC. The J gene is TRBJ2-1, the V gene TRBV5-5; 9 nucleotides line up with TRBD1. V gave up 5 bases and J gave up 3 bases; unmatched junction bases: 0. Per the germline V gene, CDR1 is SGHKS and CDR2 is YYEKEE (reference sequence). CDR3 length: 13 amino acids.

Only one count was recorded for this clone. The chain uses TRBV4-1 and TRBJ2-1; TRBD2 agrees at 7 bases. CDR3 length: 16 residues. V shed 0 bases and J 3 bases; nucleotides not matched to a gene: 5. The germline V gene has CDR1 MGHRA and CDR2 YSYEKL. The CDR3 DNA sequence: TGCGCCAGCAGCCAAGAGCCTAGCGGACACTACAATGAGCAGTTCTTC. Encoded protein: CASSQEPSGHYNEQFF.

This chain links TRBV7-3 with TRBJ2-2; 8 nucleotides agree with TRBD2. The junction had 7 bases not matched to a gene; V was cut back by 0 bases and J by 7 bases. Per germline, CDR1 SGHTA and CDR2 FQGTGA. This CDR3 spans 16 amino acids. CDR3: CASSLTKAGVIGELFF. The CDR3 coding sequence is TGTGCCAGCAGCTTAACGAAAGCGGGGGTTATCGGGGAGCTGTTTTTT.

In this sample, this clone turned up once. The CDR3 is CASSTRQGQSGEQYF. DNA for the CDR3: TGTGCCAGCAGCACCCGACAGGGACAGAGCGGCGAGCAGTACTTC. J is TRBJ2-7 and V is TRBV14, with 7 bases identical to TRBD1. The CDR3 covers 15 residues. Trimming cost V 5 bases and J 6 bases; bases outside gene matches: 13. Per germline, CDR1 SGHDN and CDR2 FVKESK.

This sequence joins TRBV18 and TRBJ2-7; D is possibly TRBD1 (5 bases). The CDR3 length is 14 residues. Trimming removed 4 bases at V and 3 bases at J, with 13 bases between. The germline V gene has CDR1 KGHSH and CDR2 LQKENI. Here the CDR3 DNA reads TGTGCCAGCTCACTGGGGCTAGGTAACTACGAGCAGTACTTC. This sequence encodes CASSLGLGNYEQYF.

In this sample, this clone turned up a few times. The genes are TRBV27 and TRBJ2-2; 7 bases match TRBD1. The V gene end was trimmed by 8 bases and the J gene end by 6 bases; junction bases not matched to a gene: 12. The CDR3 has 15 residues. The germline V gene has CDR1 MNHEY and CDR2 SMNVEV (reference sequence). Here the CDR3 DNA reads TGTGCCAGCTCGCCGGGGACAGTCGCATCCGGGGAGCTGTTTTTT. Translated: CASSPGTVASGELFF.

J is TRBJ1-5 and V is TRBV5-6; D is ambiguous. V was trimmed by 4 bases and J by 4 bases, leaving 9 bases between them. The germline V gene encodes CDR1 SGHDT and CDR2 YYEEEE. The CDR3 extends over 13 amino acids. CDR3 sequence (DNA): TGTGCCAGCAGCCTGCTGCGGAATCAGCCCCAGCATTTT. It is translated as CASSLLRNQPQHF.

DNA for the CDR3: TGTGCCAGCAGCCGAAGGGGAAGGGTCTATGGCTACACCTTC. Encoded protein: CASSRRGRVYGYTF. The V gene is TRBV7-8, the J gene TRBJ1-2; maybe TRBD1 (5 bases). CDR1 and CDR2 from the germline V gene are SGHVS and FQNEAQ. V lost 5 bases, J lost 4 bases, and 14 bases lay in between. The CDR3 totals 14 residues.

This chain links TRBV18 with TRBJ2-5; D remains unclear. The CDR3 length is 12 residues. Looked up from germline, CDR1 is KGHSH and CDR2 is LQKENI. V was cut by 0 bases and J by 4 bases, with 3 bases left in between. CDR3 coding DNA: TGTGCCAGCTCACCACCGCGAGAGACCCAGTACTTC. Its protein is CASSPPRETQYF.

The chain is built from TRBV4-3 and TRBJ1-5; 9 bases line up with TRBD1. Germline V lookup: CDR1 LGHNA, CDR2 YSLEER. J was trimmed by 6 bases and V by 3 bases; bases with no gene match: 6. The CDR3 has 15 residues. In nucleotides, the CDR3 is TGCGCCAGCAGCCAGGGGACACAGGGGGCTCAGCCCCAGCATTTT. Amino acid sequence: CASSQGTQGAQPQHF.

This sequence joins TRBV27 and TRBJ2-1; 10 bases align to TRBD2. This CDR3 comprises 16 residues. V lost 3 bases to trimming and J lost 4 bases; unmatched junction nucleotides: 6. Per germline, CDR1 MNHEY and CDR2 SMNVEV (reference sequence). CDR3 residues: CASSFDGTSVYNEQFF. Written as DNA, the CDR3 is TGTGCCAGCAGTTTTGATGGGACTAGCGTATACAATGAGCAGTTCTTC.

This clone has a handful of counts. The DNA of the CDR3 is TGTGCCAGCAGCTCCGGACTGGGAAGCTCCTACAATGAGCAGTTCTTC. Translating it yields CASSSGLGSSYNEQFF. This chain joins TRBV11-2 and TRBJ2-1; perhaps TRBD2 as D (5 bases). The CDR3 sequence is 16 residues long. From germline, CDR1 is SGHAT and CDR2 FQNNGV. Trimming stripped 4 bases from V and 0 bases from J, with 13 bases between.

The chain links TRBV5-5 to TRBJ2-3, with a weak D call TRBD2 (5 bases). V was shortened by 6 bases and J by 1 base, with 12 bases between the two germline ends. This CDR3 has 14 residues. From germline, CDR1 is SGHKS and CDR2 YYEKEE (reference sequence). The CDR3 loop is CASNLLGGTDTQYF. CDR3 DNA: TGTGCCAGCAACCTCCTCGGGGGCACAGATACGCAGTATTTT.

The DNA for the CDR3 is TGTGCCAGCAGCTTAGCGTTGTTGGCGGAAGACAGCACAGATACGCAGTATTTT. This encodes CASSLALLAEDSTDTQYF. This chain uses TRBV7-9 with TRBJ2-3; D is undetermined. V was shortened by 0 bases and J by 0 bases, with 16 bases between the two germline ends. This CDR3 comprises 18 residues. The germline V gene has CDR1 SEHNR and CDR2 FQNEAQ (reference sequence).

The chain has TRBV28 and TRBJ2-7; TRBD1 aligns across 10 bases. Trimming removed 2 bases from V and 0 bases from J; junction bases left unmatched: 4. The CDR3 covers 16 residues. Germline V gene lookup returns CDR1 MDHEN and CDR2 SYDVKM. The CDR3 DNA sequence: TGTGCCAGCAGTTTAGTGGGACAGGGGAGCTCCTACGAGCAGTACTTC. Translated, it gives CASSLVGQGSSYEQYF.

In nucleotides, the CDR3 is TGTGCCAGCAGCTCCCACACGTACGAGCAGTACTTC. This sequence encodes CASSSHTYEQYF. This chain links TRBV7-8 with TRBJ2-7, with unresolved D. Looked up from germline, CDR1 is SGHVS and CDR2 is FQNEAQ. V was pared by 4 bases and J by 4 bases, with 8 bases between. The CDR3 runs 12 residues. The full variable domain, its missing parts supplied by reference TRBV7-8 and TRBJ2-7, is GAGVSQSPRYKVAKRGQDVALRCDPISGHVSLFWYQQALGQGPEFLTYFQNEAQLDKSGLPSDRFFAERPEGSVSTLKIQRTQQEDSAVYLCASSSHTYEQYFGPGTRLTVT.

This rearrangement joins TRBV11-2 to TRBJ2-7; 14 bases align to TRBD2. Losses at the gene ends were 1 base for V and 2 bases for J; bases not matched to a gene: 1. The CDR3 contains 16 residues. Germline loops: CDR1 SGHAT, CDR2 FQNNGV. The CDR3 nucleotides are TGTGCCAGCAGCTTAGCGGGACTAGCGGGAGCCTACGAGCAGTACTTC. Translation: CASSLAGLAGAYEQYF.

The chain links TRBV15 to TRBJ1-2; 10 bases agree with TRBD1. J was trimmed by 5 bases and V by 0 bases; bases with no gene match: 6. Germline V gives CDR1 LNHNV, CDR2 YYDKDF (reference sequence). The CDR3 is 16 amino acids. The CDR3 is CATSRDFLGQGYGYTF. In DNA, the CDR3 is TGTGCCACCAGCAGAGATTTTTTGGGACAGGGGTATGGCTACACCTTC.

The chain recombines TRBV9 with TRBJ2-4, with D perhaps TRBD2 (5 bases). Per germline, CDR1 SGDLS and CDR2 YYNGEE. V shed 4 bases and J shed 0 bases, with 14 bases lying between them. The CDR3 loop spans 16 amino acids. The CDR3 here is CASSFDGGLAKNIQYF. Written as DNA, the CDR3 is TGTGCCAGCAGCTTTGACGGAGGATTAGCCAAAAACATTCAGTACTTC.

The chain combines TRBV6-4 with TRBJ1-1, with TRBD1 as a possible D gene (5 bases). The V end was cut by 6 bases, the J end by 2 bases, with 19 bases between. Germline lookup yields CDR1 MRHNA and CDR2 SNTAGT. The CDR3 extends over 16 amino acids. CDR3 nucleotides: TGTGCCAGCAGCAGGGAGGGGACGGGGTTTAACACTGAAGCTTTCTTT. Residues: CASSREGTGFNTEAFF.

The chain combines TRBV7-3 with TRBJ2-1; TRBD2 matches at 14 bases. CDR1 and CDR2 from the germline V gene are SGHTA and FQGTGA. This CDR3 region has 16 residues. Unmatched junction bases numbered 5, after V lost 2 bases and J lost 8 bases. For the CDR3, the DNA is TGTGCCAGCAGCTTATGGACTAGCGGGGGGATGGATGAGCAGTTCTTC. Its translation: CASSLWTSGGMDEQFF.

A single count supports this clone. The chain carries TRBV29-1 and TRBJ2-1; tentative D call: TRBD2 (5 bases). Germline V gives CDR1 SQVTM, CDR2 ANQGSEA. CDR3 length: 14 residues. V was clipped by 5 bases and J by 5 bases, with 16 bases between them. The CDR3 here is CSVISWTGNNEQFF. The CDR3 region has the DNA TGCAGCGTTATTAGCTGGACGGGAAACAATGAGCAGTTCTTC.

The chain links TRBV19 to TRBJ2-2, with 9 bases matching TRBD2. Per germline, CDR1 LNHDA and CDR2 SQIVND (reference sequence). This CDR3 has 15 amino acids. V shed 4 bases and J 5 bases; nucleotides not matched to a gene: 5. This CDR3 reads CASSKGLAQTGELFF. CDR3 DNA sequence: TGTGCCAGTAGTAAAGGACTAGCGCAAACCGGGGAGCTGTTTTTT.

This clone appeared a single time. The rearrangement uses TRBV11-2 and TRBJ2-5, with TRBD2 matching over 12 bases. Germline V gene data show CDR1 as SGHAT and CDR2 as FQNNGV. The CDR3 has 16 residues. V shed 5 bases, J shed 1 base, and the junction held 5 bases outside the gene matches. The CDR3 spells CASSLGLAGSQETQYF. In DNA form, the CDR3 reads TGTGCCAGCAGCCTCGGACTAGCGGGGTCCCAAGAGACCCAGTACTTC.

The CDR3 region has the DNA TGCGCCAGCAGCCAAGGACAGCAAAACTACAATGAGCAGTTCTTC. This encodes CASSQGQQNYNEQFF. V and J are TRBV4-1 and TRBJ2-1, with D perhaps matching TRBD1 (5 bases). Germline CDR1 is MGHRA and CDR2 is YSYEKL. The CDR3 loop spans 15 amino acids. V was trimmed by 1 base and J by 3 bases, leaving 10 bases between them.

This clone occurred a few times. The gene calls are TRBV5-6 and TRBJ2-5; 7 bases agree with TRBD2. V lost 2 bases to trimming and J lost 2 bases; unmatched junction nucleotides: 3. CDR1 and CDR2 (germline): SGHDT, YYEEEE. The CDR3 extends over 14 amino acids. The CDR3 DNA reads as TGTGCCAGCAGCTTTGGGACTAATCAAGAGACCCAGTACTTC. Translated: CASSFGTNQETQYF.

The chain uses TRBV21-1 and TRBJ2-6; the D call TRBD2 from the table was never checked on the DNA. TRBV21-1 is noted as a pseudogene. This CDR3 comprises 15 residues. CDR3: CASSKRLSGANVLTF. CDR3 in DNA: TGTGCCAGCAGCAAACGGTTGTCCGGGGCCAACGTCCTGACTTTC.